This T cell receptor (beta chain) was retrieved from a study of OX40 agonist ivuxolimab in advanced cancers. In the study overall: The study enrolled dose-escalation patients with hepatocellular carcinoma, melanoma, renal cell or head and neck cancer. Partial responses occurred in three patients (one hepatocellular carcinoma, two cutaneous melanoma). Study-level findings and limits: Still undetermined is the antigen specificity of the expanded peripheral T cells. Clones of CD4+ and CD8+ blood T cells grew by week 6 at doses of 0.1 to 3.0 mg/kg.

V shed 5 bases and J shed 8 bases, with 18 bases lying between them. Germline loops: CDR1 MDHEN, CDR2 SYDVKM. The CDR3 totals 15 residues. As concerns this clone: What it binds is unknown.

The repertoire was sequenced with immunoSEQ multiplex PCR; TCRdb's copy has only in-frame clones and lacks some. The data contain 77,000 or so clones, 80% to 95% of them singletons. V and J are TRBV28 and TRBJ2-2; D remains unclear. This TCR came from an adult with an advanced solid tumor such as melanoma, head and neck, liver or kidney cancer. This sample comprised CD4+ or CD8+ T cells sorted from blood, obtained in a trial of the OX40 agonist ivuxolimab. CDR3 region: CASSHPQYRTGELFF. In nucleotides, the CDR3 is TGTGCCAGCAGTCACCCCCAGTATAGAACGGGGGAGCTGTTTTTT.